The following is a T cell receptor beta chain sequence with its context. Per the original methods: Counts of nucleated cells, estimated from reference gene primer amplification, were obtained. Sequencing was performed with immunoSEQ multiplex PCR; in TCRdb, only in-frame clones are kept and a portion is missing. The V and J calls and the clone size are those of that table, but D and trimming were determined from the DNA. The top ten clones hold around a quarter of a sample with roughly 90,000 clones, about 82% of them seen once. This specimen belongs to a study of blood T cell repertoires in COVID-19. For the study at large: The study drew acute and convalescent COVID-19 samples from the United States, Italy and Spain.

With V trimmed by 6 bases and J by 5 bases, 10 bases remained unmatched. Germline CDR1 reads MDHEN; CDR2 reads SYDVKM. This CDR3 region has 15 residues. The receptor was derived from a human donor in a cohort sampled during active COVID-19. Material: peripheral blood. The V and J genes are TRBV28 and TRBJ2-1, with 7 bases aligning to TRBD1. This CDR3 is CASSSNRGNDNEQFF. The CDR3 DNA reads TGTGCCAGCAGCTCGAACAGGGGTAACGACAATGAGCAGTTCTTC. The full variable domain, in which reference TRBV28 and TRBJ2-1 provide the parts outside the CDR3, is DVKVTQSSRYLVKRTGEKVFLECVQDMDHENMFWYRQDPGLGLRLIYFSYDVKMKEKGDIPEGYSVSREKKERFSLILESASTNQTSMYLCASSSNRGNDNEQFFGPGTRLTVL.